This T cell receptor beta chain derives from a study of regulatory T cells in long-lasting Graves disease. Time point meaning: newly diagnosed GD, antithyroid drugs for less than 3 months. RNA isolated from PBMCs was used to make the TCR library. This clonotype was found many times. The antigen remains unidentified. Study-level points and caveats: Under persistent disease, TRBV28, TRBJ1-2 and TRBJ2-5 were used preferentially.

CDR3 regions were amplified by Arm-PCR using iRepertoire HTBI primers to build TCR beta libraries. How the authors handled the data: The identification of 50 to 65 TRBV and 14 TRBJ segments was made across samples. MiXCR was run by TCRdb on the multiplex PCR reads, yielding one entry per CDR3 protein. TCRdb, not the authors, supplied the V and J calls. The sample records roughly 350,000 distinct CDR3 sequences, 15% to 20% being singletons. CDR3 length: 14 residues. Looked up from germline, CDR1 is MDHEN and CDR2 is SYDVKM. Trimming removed 5 bases from V and 6 bases from J, with 13 bases in between. These same data were also listed under a study on T cells in Graves' hyperthyroidism and ophthalmopathy. That work contributes: The blood repertoire included most of the expanded thyroid clonotypes above 0.001.

The chain carries TRBV28 and TRBJ2-2; D is ambiguous. Sequenced here: peripheral blood mononuclear cells (PBMCs), sampled at new diagnosis, from a patient treated with antithyroid drugs. The receptor was derived from a man between 40 and 49 years old with Graves disease. CDR3 region: CASSSWASPGELFF. CDR3 in DNA: TGTGCCAGCAGTAGTTGGGCGTCTCCCGGGGAGCTGTTTTTT. The full variable domain, rest sourced from reference TRBV28 and TRBJ2-2, is DVKVTQSSRYLVKRTGEKVFLECVQDMDHENMFWYRQDPGLGLRLIYFSYDVKMKEKGDIPEGYSVSREKKERFSLILESASTNQTSMYLCASSSWASPGELFFGEGSRLTVL.